This T cell receptor beta chain was identified in a study of blood T cell repertoires in COVID-19. The CDR3 sequence is 14 residues long. Trimming removed 5 bases from V and 8 bases from J, with 13 bases in between. From germline, CDR1 is MDHEN and CDR2 SYDVKM. Generated by immunoSEQ multiplex PCR, the TCRdb table keeps only in-frame clones and is missing some. The table records 95,000 to 100,000 clones, around 87% of them present only once. The V gene is TRBV28, the J gene TRBJ1-6; D is uncertain. The source is a woman under 40 with acute or convalescent COVID-19. The source material was peripheral blood. Here the CDR3 reads CASSPAFSYSPLHF. The DNA of the CDR3 is TGTGCCAGCAGTCCCGCGTTCTCTTATTCACCCCTCCACTTT.